The present TCR beta chain was sequenced within a study of circulating and synovial CD4+ cells in juvenile arthritis. This clone was detected only once. TCRdb's copy holds only in-frame clones and misses some; the assay was immunoSEQ multiplex PCR. The sample lists tens of thousands of clones, roughly 96% occurring once. Sequenced material: CD4+ T cells from blood. The clonotype comes from a human donor with juvenile idiopathic arthritis.

The CDR3 coding sequence is TGTGCCAGCAGCTTTCGACTAGCGGGAGGGCCGGGGAATGAGCAGTTCTTC. Amino acids: CASSFRLAGGPGNEQFF. The genes are TRBV11-3 and TRBJ2-1; TRBD2 agrees at 14 bases. The V segment lost 3 bases and the J segment 7 bases; nucleotides outside the gene matches: 8. This CDR3 region has 17 residues. Per the germline V gene, CDR1 is SGHNT and CDR2 is YENEEA.